Below, 27 T cell receptor beta chains from the same sample are listed, as sequenced in a study of T cells after yellow fever vaccination. TCRdb reprocessed the 5' RACE reads with MiXCR, giving one entry per CDR3 protein. The sample carries hundreds of thousands of distinct CDR3 sequences, 15% to 20% recorded once. This material consisted of PBMCs, taken before the yellow fever booster vaccination. These receptors all stem from a man aged 18-30 years who received the YFV17D yellow fever vaccine.

The chain has TRBV18 and TRBJ2-7; D possibly matches TRBD1 or TRBD2 (5 bases each). V was pared by 6 bases and J by 1 base, with 13 bases between. The CDR3 has 14 residues. The germline V gene encodes CDR1 KGHSH and CDR2 LQKENI. The CDR3 DNA reads as TGTGCCAGCTCGGGGACGGTGGGGTCCTACGAGCAGTACTTC. Its protein product is CASSGTVGSYEQYF.

This clonotype has more than one count but fewer than ten. The rearrangement uses TRBV7-9 and TRBJ1-3; D is perhaps TRBD1 (6 bases). Trimming removed 4 bases from V and 2 bases from J, with 9 bases in between. Germline CDR1 reads SEHNR; CDR2 reads FQNEAQ (reference sequence). This CDR3 has 14 amino acids. In DNA form, the CDR3 reads TGTGCCAGCAGCTGGACAGAGCCTGGAAACACCATATATTTT. It encodes CASSWTEPGNTIYF.

This clonotype was observed a few times. This sequence joins TRBV12-3 or TRBV12-4 and TRBJ2-5; D is unclear. Trimming stripped 6 bases from V and 4 bases from J, with 15 bases between. CDR3 length: 14 residues. The CDR3 nucleotides are TGTGCCAGCAGCCGATCCTACCAACCAGAGACCCAGTACTTC. Residues: CASSRSYQPETQYF.

The chain carries TRBV10-3 and TRBJ2-7, with D possibly matching TRBD2 (6 bases). The length of the CDR3 is 13 residues. Germline CDR1 and CDR2: ENHRY and SYGVKD. V was pared by 4 bases and J by 6 bases, with 13 bases between. The CDR3: CAISGVGSGEQYF. In DNA, the CDR3 is TGTGCCATCAGTGGGGTTGGTAGCGGCGAGCAGTACTTC.

The genes are TRBV10-3 and TRBJ2-3, with D perhaps matching TRBD1 (5 bases). Germline CDR1 and CDR2: ENHRY and SYGVKD. V was trimmed by 10 bases and J by 6 bases, leaving 17 bases between them. The CDR3 is made up of 13 amino acids. The CDR3 spells CATQVGPQDTQYF. For the CDR3, the DNA is TGTGCCACCCAGGTGGGGCCCCAGGATACGCAGTATTTT.

This clonotype was recorded at least ten times. V is TRBV5-4 and J is TRBJ2-5; TRBD1 aligns across 7 bases. V shed 0 bases, J shed 1 base, and the junction held 0 bases outside the gene matches. The CDR3 has 14 amino acids. Germline V gives CDR1 SGHNT, CDR2 YYREEE (reference sequence). CDR3: CASSLGDSQETQYF. The CDR3 region has the DNA TGTGCCAGCAGCTTGGGGGACAGCCAAGAGACCCAGTACTTC.

The chain combines TRBV12-3 or TRBV12-4 with TRBJ2-2; 8 positions match TRBD1. Unmatched junction bases numbered 6, after V lost 3 bases and J lost 3 bases. The CDR3 is 16 residues long. The CDR3 DNA follows: TGTGCCAGCAGTTTCTTCTGGACAGGGCACACCGGGGAGCTGTTTTTT. Translating it yields CASSFFWTGHTGELFF.

The chain recombines TRBV20-1 with TRBJ2-3, with 11 bases fitting TRBD2. This CDR3 has 14 residues. Per the germline V gene, CDR1 is DFQATT and CDR2 is SNEGSKA (reference sequence). V gave up 5 bases and J gave up 7 bases; unmatched junction bases: 8. This CDR3 is CSAGPGLAVYTQYF. CDR3 DNA: TGCAGTGCTGGCCCGGGACTAGCGGTCTATACGCAGTATTTT.

The chain has TRBV7-2 and TRBJ2-3; 8 nucleotides agree with TRBD2. The junction had 0 bases not matched to a gene; V was cut back by 0 bases and J by 7 bases. The germline V gene encodes CDR1 SGHTA and CDR2 FQGNSA. The CDR3 covers 13 residues. The CDR3 DNA sequence: TGTGCCAGCAGCTTAGCTAGCGGGAATACGCAGTATTTT. Translating it yields CASSLASGNTQYF.

There are a few counts of this clonotype. The gene calls are TRBV20-1 and TRBJ1-5; 7 bases align to TRBD1. Germline V CDR1 and CDR2: DFQATT, SNEGSKA (reference sequence). The CDR3 sequence is 17 residues long. Trimming removed 5 bases from V and 6 bases from J; junction bases left unmatched: 19. CDR3 DNA sequence: TGCAGTGCTGGTCCCAGGGGGGAAGGGGTTCGTTCTCAGCCCCAGCATTTT. This encodes CSAGPRGEGVRSQPQHF.

The table lists this clonotype with a few counts. This sequence joins TRBV24-1 and TRBJ2-3; 8 positions match TRBD1. CDR1 is KGHDR, CDR2 SFDVKD, per germline. This CDR3 region has 14 residues. The V and J ends lost 3 bases and 6 bases, in that order; junction bases with no gene match: 4. The DNA for the CDR3 is TGTGCCACCAGTGATACCCGACAGGGGGATACGCAGTATTTT. Its protein product is CATSDTRQGDTQYF.

V and J are TRBV6-6 and TRBJ1-6; the match to TRBD1 covers 7 bases. The ends lost 3 bases at V and 8 bases at J; junction bases unmatched: 4. The germline V gene encodes CDR1 MNHNY and CDR2 SVGAGI (reference sequence). This CDR3 spans 14 amino acids. DNA for the CDR3: TGTGCCAGCAGTTATAGACAGGGAGATTCACCCCTCCACTTT. It yields the protein CASSYRQGDSPLHF.

This clonotype was counted only a few times. The chain recombines TRBV4-1 with TRBJ1-5, with D possibly matching TRBD1 (6 bases). The CDR3 has 17 residues. Trimming shortened V by 2 bases and J by 5 bases, and 19 bases separated the two germline ends. Germline-derived CDR1 and CDR2 are MGHRA and YSYEKL. DNA for the CDR3: TGCGCCAGCAGCCAAAGAACGGGGGCGGATCGGGATCAGCCCCAGCATTTT. Translating it yields CASSQRTGADRDQPQHF.

The V gene is TRBV4-3, the J gene TRBJ2-6; D remains unclear. The CDR3 loop spans 16 amino acids. In germline, CDR1 is LGHNA, CDR2 YSLEER. V lost 4 bases, J lost 0 bases, and 10 bases lay in between. CDR3 in DNA: TGCGCCAGCAGCCCGCGACGGTACTCTGGGGCCAACGTCCTGACTTTC. It encodes CASSPRRYSGANVLTF.

This chain links TRBV29-1 with TRBJ2-3; 11 bases match TRBD2. In germline, CDR1 is SQVTM, CDR2 ANQGSEA. The CDR3 totals 15 residues. V shed 7 bases and J 4 bases; nucleotides not matched to a gene: 10. The CDR3 protein is CSASQTSGVADTQYF. The CDR3, as DNA: TGCAGCGCCTCGCAGACTAGCGGGGTCGCAGATACGCAGTATTTT.

This clonotype was observed a few times. The chain is built from TRBV20-1 and TRBJ1-1; D is ambiguous. There are 13 residues in the CDR3. Deletions cut 2 bases from V and 6 bases from J, with 13 bases between. Germline loops: CDR1 DFQATT, CDR2 SNEGSKA (reference sequence). The CDR3 reads CSARKQIYSEAFF. The CDR3 bases are TGCAGTGCTAGAAAACAGATTTACTCTGAAGCTTTCTTT.

This clonotype has just a few counts. V is TRBV5-5 and J is TRBJ2-7, with TRBD2 as a possible D gene (7 bases). The V gene's germline CDR1 is SGHKS and CDR2 YYEKEE (reference sequence). The CDR3 totals 14 residues. V was trimmed by 2 bases and J by 1 base, leaving 10 bases between them. CDR3 nucleotide sequence: TGTGCCAGCAGCTTCGGGGGGCCTTCCTACGAGCAGTACGTC. The encoded protein is CASSFGGPSYEQYV.

The chain has TRBV6-5 and TRBJ2-3; maybe TRBD2 (7 bases). The germline gives CDR1 MNHEY, CDR2 SVGAGI. The CDR3 length is 15 residues. V was trimmed by 6 bases and J by 4 bases, leaving 17 bases between them. This CDR3 is CASRPRGGSADTQYF. The CDR3 bases are TGTGCCAGCAGGCCCCGCGGGGGCAGCGCAGATACGCAGTATTTT.

This clonotype was seen at least ten times. The chain recombines TRBV7-8 with TRBJ2-5; D possibly matches TRBD1 or TRBD2 (6 bases each). Germline CDR1 reads SGHVS; CDR2 reads FQNEAQ. The CDR3 runs 15 residues. Between the trimmed V and J ends, which lost 4 bases and 1 base, there was a span of 13 bases. CDR3 protein: CASSWGAGRQETQYF. The CDR3 DNA is TGTGCCAGCAGCTGGGGGGCGGGGCGCCAAGAGACCCAGTACTTC.

This clonotype was detected ten times or more. One junction end does not reproduce the germline sequence, and a read error may be involved. The DNA of the CDR3 is TGTGCTAGCAGCTTAGGAGGGTACAATGAGCAGTTCTTC. It translates to CASSLGGYNEQFF. The V and J genes are TRBV5-1 and TRBJ2-1; possible D gene TRBD2, 6 bases. Germline V gene lookup returns CDR1 SGHRS and CDR2 YFSETQ. The CDR3 runs 13 residues.

The rearrangement uses TRBV4-2 and TRBJ2-5; 16 nucleotides align to TRBD2. From germline, CDR1 is LGHNA and CDR2 YNFKEQ. CDR3 length equals 16 residues. Trimming removed 5 bases from V and 12 bases from J; junction bases left unmatched: 12. The CDR3, as DNA: TGTGCCAGCAGCGACCCGGGACTAGCGGGGGGGCCCAGGGAGTACTTC. Its translation is CASSDPGLAGGPREYF.

The J gene is TRBJ2-1, the V gene TRBV7-2; TRBD2 aligns across 10 bases. Trimming cost V 4 bases and J 3 bases; bases outside gene matches: 9. The CDR3 contains 17 residues. Germline-derived CDR1 and CDR2 are SGHTA and FQGNSA. The CDR3 DNA sequence: TGTGCCAGCAGCTACGGGCCAGGACTAGCGGTCTACAATGAGCAGTTCTTC. Protein: CASSYGPGLAVYNEQFF.

The V and J genes are TRBV4-1 and TRBJ1-4; 10 nucleotides line up with TRBD1. In germline, CDR1 is MGHRA, CDR2 YSYEKL. This CDR3 region has 16 residues. Trimming at V came to 3 bases and at J to 2 bases, leaving 3 bases not matched to a gene. In nucleotides, the CDR3 is TGCGCCAGCAGCCACGGGACAGGGGATACTAATGAAAAACTGTTTTTT. Encoded protein: CASSHGTGDTNEKLFF.

The chain links TRBV24-1 to TRBJ2-5; tentative D call: TRBD1 (5 bases). V was clipped by 3 bases and J by 1 base, with 11 bases between them. The CDR3 covers 15 residues. Germline V gene data show CDR1 as KGHDR and CDR2 as SFDVKD. CDR3 region: CATSDRRQTQETQYF. The CDR3 bases are TGTGCCACCAGTGATCGTAGACAGACCCAAGAGACCCAGTACTTC.

The chain has TRBV28 and TRBJ2-7, with no clear D. The CDR3 has 13 amino acids. The V gene lost 3 bases and the J gene lost 0 bases, with 6 bases spanning the gap. Per germline, CDR1 MDHEN and CDR2 SYDVKM. CDR3 in amino acids: CASSFRSSYEQYV. CDR3 coding DNA: TGTGCCAGCAGTTTCAGGAGCTCCTACGAGCAGTACGTC.

This clonotype was observed a handful of times. The J gene is TRBJ1-2, the V gene TRBV5-1; D remains unclear. The germline gives CDR1 SGHRS, CDR2 YFSETQ. The CDR3 runs to 14 residues. V was trimmed by 0 bases and J by 11 bases, leaving 17 bases between them. The DNA for the CDR3 is TGCGCCAGCAGCTTGGATCCGGGTTCGCGGGTGTACACCTTC. Its protein product is CASSLDPGSRVYTF.

This clonotype was detected only a few times. The V call is TRBV12-3 or TRBV12-4, the J call TRBJ2-7; D unclear. The CDR3 loop spans 12 amino acids. Trimming pared 5 bases from V and 3 bases from J, leaving 8 bases between. The CDR3 loop reads CASSRLGYEQYF. CDR3 DNA: TGTGCCAGCAGTCGACTTGGCTACGAGCAGTACTTC.